What follows is one T cell receptor (beta chain) and its context. No cognate antigen has been identified for it. Base qualities are missing; no much larger clone stands one base away. The data were obtained in a study of cytomegalovirus exposure and HLA in healthy donors (dated by TCRdb to between 2016 and 2019). General notes on the study: An earlier analysis of some 600 of the donors reported roughly 300 Gb of sequence data and approximately 120 million unique TCR beta sequences obtained from approximately 180 million T cells. All discovery cohort repertoires had been generated on a single sequencing platform. The study profiled the T cell repertoires of 500 to 800 subjects by immunosequencing and related them to cytomegalovirus serostatus. A few DR-DQ haplotypes were treated as single units for association and clustering because of strong linkage in the cohort. Rather than drawing on any new phenotypic data, the later analysis identified candidate immune exposures from TCR beta sequences and the way those sequences occurred across donors. Alongside the repertoire data, information on donor age, sex, ethnicity and CMV serostatus was compiled. In an earlier analysis of a few hundred of the donors, high-throughput TCR beta sequencing was used to judge whether each TCR beta V gene segment behaved as functional or pseudogenic. The study was designed to test whether signatures of past pathogen exposure could be identified by cataloging public T cell receptors. A later genetic analysis took genome-wide SNP genotypes for about 60% of the roughly 670 donors and used that subset as a discovery cohort. The study combined high-throughput TCR immunosequencing, statistical association of individual TCRs with disease status, and machine learning to predict cytomegalovirus infection status. A later analysis re-analyzed previously published TCR beta repertoires from hundreds of donors and added high-resolution HLA genotyping to study TCR occurrence patterns. An early release covering roughly 640 HLA-typed donors comprised approximately 290 gigabases of sequencing data and approximately 80 million unique TCR sequences. Typing coverage varied by locus: about 620-630 donors for A, B, C, DRB1 and DQB1; roughly 560 for DQA1; more than 600 for DPA1; 450 to 480 for DPB1. Among several hundred genotyped donors of the cohort, an average of approximately 240,000 unique TCR beta nucleotide sequences was sequenced per donor, of which about 18% were non-productive. HLA typing covered class I and class II loci at four-digit resolution. A separate validation cohort of about 110 different subjects was used in addition to the roughly 700-subject first cohort. The genetic ancestry cluster associated with self-reported Caucasian donors included roughly four fifths of the roughly 410 genotyped donors.

The library came from the immunoSEQ multiplex PCR assay. A mixture of 60 forward primers for TCR Vbeta segments and 13 reverse primers for TCR Jbeta segments was used in the multiplex PCR. The CDR3 region of rearranged TCR beta genes was amplified from genomic DNA by a multiplex PCR assay. On the Illumina HiSeq System, the amplified TCR beta libraries were sequenced as 87-base-pair reads. Per the source publication's procedure: A later analysis tallied around 80 million unique TCR beta chains across the 666 repertoires, and about 12 million of those chains were shared by two or more donors. To remove PCR and sequencing errors, raw reads were error-corrected and collapsed into unique sequences using a nearest-neighbor algorithm that merged closely related sequences. Alignment of CDR3 sequences to IMGT reference sequences was used to assign V, D and J gene segments. For a sequence to be retained, at least a six-nucleotide match to both a V gene segment and a J gene segment was required. Rearrangements were called productive when the CDR3 lacked stop codons and stayed in frame with V and J; all others were non-productive. Following IMGT convention, CDR3 was defined as the stretch from the second conserved V-encoded cysteine to the conserved J-encoded phenylalanine. The earlier analysis of a few hundred of the donors excluded sequences that lacked an unambiguous match to a single V gene segment. An earlier analysis of about 600 of the donors called V segments functional above 56.7% productive rearrangements and segregating when the between-donor standard deviation exceeded 5%. A statistical classification framework was developed to diagnose cytomegalovirus status using the catalog of TCR beta chain sequences. In a later analysis, TCR nucleotide sequences were compared against IMGT/GENE-DB human TR gene sequences so that V and J genes could be assigned. A later analysis assigned CDR3 sequences and most-parsimonious VDJ recombination scenarios with the TCRdist pipeline. In a later analysis, each TCR beta chain was defined by its CDR3 amino acid sequence together with its V-gene family, and reads without a unique V-gene family were excluded. In a later analysis, 450 to 600 highly shared, low-generation-probability nucleotide sequences were removed to address suspected cross-contamination and a sequencing artifact. In a later analysis, a clonal expansion index was calculated for each public chain from normalized within-repertoire ranks of inferred template counts. In a later analysis, generation probabilities were computed with a VDJ recombination model fitted to out-of-frame rearrangements, and the resulting probabilities were checked against IGoR. In a later analysis, hypergeometric tests were used to score TCR-TCR, TCR-HLA and TCR-CMV co-occurrence, with a repertoire-size bias correction applied to TCR pairs. A later analysis estimated false discovery rates by permuting HLA or CMV assignments 20 times. In a later analysis, co-occurring TCRs were grouped with DBSCAN, and TCRdist sequence similarity was added when clustering was performed within HLA-allele-positive subsets. Repertoires with fewer than 30,000 or more than 120,000 public chains, plus five repertoires with anomalous nucleotide sharing, were excluded from co-occurrence clustering. The source is immuneACCESS, and TCRdb retained only in-frame sequences with V and J called. Part of the clones is not carried over; for the studies checked, unresolved V genes explain less than half of this, and the remainder is unexplained. D and trimming were read from the DNA, whereas the V and J calls and clone size are those reported in that table. The sample yields 100,000 to 150,000 clones; approximately 17% were counted once. The top ten constitute roughly 3% of the sample.

The cohort was made up of about 610 healthy bone marrow donors. At the time of sampling, every cohort member was nominally healthy, though immune exposures that went unrecorded were likely present. The donor was CMV seropositive and belonged to the group of 250 to 300 seropositive cohort members. Each donor provided a peripheral blood sample, and peripheral blood mononuclear cells were used for TCR beta sequencing. Genomic DNA extraction from the blood cell samples was performed with the Qiagen DNeasy Blood Extraction Kit. Overall results and qualifications from the work: The earlier analysis of 587 of the donors excluded fewer than 20 rarely observed V segments, including chromosome 9 orphons, because counts were too low. Most TCR sequences were observed very rarely across donors, whereas some public TCRs were present in many individuals. Cytomegalovirus status was reported to be diagnosed by the classifier with high specificity and sensitivity in both the original and validation cohorts. In an earlier analysis of 587 of the donors, most TCR beta V segments were observed in productive rearrangements about 87% or about 30% of the time, broadly matching IMGT annotations. According to a later analysis, most CMV-associated TCR beta chains appeared to be HLA-restricted, and the HLA associations seemed to be driven largely by CMV exposure. According to a later genetic analysis, donors in an Asian-associated ancestry cluster had fewer N-insertions in productive TCRs than the approximately 670-donor mean. A cluster of highly shared sequence variants was judged likely to represent a technical artifact of the sequencing pipeline. A later analysis associated some 17,000 TCR beta sequences with specific HLA alleles at a false discovery rate of 0.05. According to a later analysis, TCR association rates differed among HLA loci, with DRB1 alleles showing the most associated TCRs and HLA-C alleles showing the fewest. This cohort had only TCR beta chains sequenced, and the lack of alpha or paired-chain data limited which features could be detected. Because HLA typing was missing for some donors at each locus, association tests included only the typed subset. Immune exposure information for the cohort was limited to CMV serostatus. A total of 150 to 200 TCR beta chains were listed by the study as associated with cytomegalovirus. An association between a missense DCLRE1C variant and V-gene and J-gene trimming of TCR beta chains was found in a later genetic analysis and replicated in an independent cohort. According to a later analysis, parvovirus B19, influenza, CMV and Epstein-Barr virus appeared linked to several top co-occurrence clusters. It was suggested by the authors that the approach could potentially be generalized to other disease states and immunological phenotypes. The presence/absence analyses assumed that sequencing depth was roughly uniform across donors, and that assumption may not be true. A further reported finding was that TCR beta sequences accurately predicted the HLA-A and HLA-B alleles for most subjects in the first cohort. Assigning TCR associations to individual alleles was difficult when HLA alleles, especially DR and DQ, strongly co-occurred. In a later analysis, HLA-associated TCR beta chains showed more clonal expansion and lower generation probabilities than non-associated chains that were equally common. Some IMGT-functional V segments, including TRBV6-2 and TRBV6-3, could not be told apart with the 87-base-pair reads, so those segments were excluded. In vitro tests confirmed that three of the cytomegalovirus-associated TCR beta chains recognize cytomegalovirus antigens. Correlated functional status among segregating V segments might be attributable to linkage disequilibrium, but an unknown experimental factor could not be ruled out.

V lost 4 bases and J lost 6 bases, and the count of bases not matched to a germline gene is 9. Based on the germline V gene, the CDR1 and CDR2 sequences are SGDLS and YYNGEE. The CDR3 measures 16 amino acids from cysteine to phenylalanine. Only the CDR3 portion is preserved as DNA: 48 bases, with reading frame beginning at the first base. The chain was built from TRBV9 and TRBJ2-7; TRBD2 lines up with 14 middle nucleotides. This TCR derives from a female donor in good health and CMV-seropositive. The sequenced material came from PBMCs. The DNA sequence is TGTGCCAGCAGCCCCGGACTAGCGGGAGGAATCGCCGAGCAGTACTTC. Its protein is CASSPGLAGGIAEQYF.